A selection of T cell receptor beta chains follows, all from one sample in a study of blood T cell repertoires in COVID-19. Here immunoSEQ multiplex PCR was the method, and the copy in TCRdb shows in-frame clones only, minus some. The sample holds about 61,000 clones, approximately 80% seen once. Specimen: peripheral blood. These receptor sequences come from an elderly man with active or convalescent COVID-19. The CDR3 runs from the conserved cysteine through the conserved F or W. A D gene is named only where the DNA matches it firmly. Where a row states a size, it is once, few, many or the class of an expanded clone; other rows omit it.

D: -; V: TRBV24-1; J: TRBJ2-1; size: -; CDR3: CATGRGFNEQFF
D: TRBD1; V: TRBV5-5; J: TRBJ2-7; size: -; CDR3: CASSTTTGTLYEQYF
D: -; V: TRBV5-5; J: TRBJ1-2; size: -; CDR3: CASSPTTANYGYTF
D: -; V: TRBV28; J: TRBJ1-5; size: -; CDR3: CASIAPLGPQHF
D: -; V: TRBV29-1; J: TRBJ2-7; size: -; CDR3: CSAKGHSSYEQYF
D: -; V: TRBV4-3; J: TRBJ2-7; size: few; CDR3: CASSQASDSYEQYF
D: TRBD1; V: TRBV6-6; J: TRBJ1-2; size: -; CDR3: CASTTGVRDRGYTF
D: -; V: TRBV29-1; J: TRBJ1-1; size: -; CDR3: CSAHLLLTEAFF
D: TRBD1; V: TRBV29-1; J: TRBJ1-6; size: -; CDR3: CSVRDRDNSPLHF
D: -; V: TRBV30; J: TRBJ1-2; size: -; CDR3: CAWSVWDLGSGYTF
D: -; V: TRBV21-1; J: TRBJ2-1; size: many; CDR3: CASSNTCRTGGAYNEQFF
D: TRBD1; V: TRBV18; J: TRBJ2-1; size: -; CDR3: CASSPTPHRGNEQFF
D: TRBD2; V: TRBV2; J: TRBJ2-7; size: -; CDR3: CASSDLAGIWEQYF
D: TRBD1; V: TRBV5-3; J: TRBJ2-7; size: -; CDR3: CARSPFRQGTYEQYF
D: -; V: TRBV29-1; J: TRBJ1-1; size: -; CDR3: CSVEGQTNTEAFF
D: TRBD1; V: TRBV5-1; J: TRBJ1-1; size: once; CDR3: CASSQLGTEEDEAFF
D: -; V: TRBV5-1; J: TRBJ2-7; size: -; CDR3: CASGDTSYEQYF
D: -; V: TRBV7-8; J: TRBJ2-7; size: -; CDR3: CASSIRGEITYEQYF
D: -; V: TRBV19; J: TRBJ2-7; size: -; CDR3: CASSIVRDSLGEQYF
D: -; V: TRBV30; J: TRBJ2-5; size: -; CDR3: CAWSQGIGAQYF
D: -; V: TRBV3-1/TRBV3-2; J: TRBJ2-5; size: -; CDR3: CASSQTGDKETQYF
D: TRBD1; V: TRBV3-1/TRBV3-2; J: TRBJ1-5; size: -; CDR3: CASSQGQGSVQPQHF
D: TRBD2; V: TRBV7-2; J: TRBJ2-1; size: -; CDR3: CASSLTGLAATYNEQFF
D: TRBD2; V: TRBV5-6; J: TRBJ2-1; size: -; CDR3: CASSFWTSGGYNEQFF
D: -; V: TRBV19; J: TRBJ2-7; size: -; CDR3: CASSYGDFYEQYF
D: TRBD2; V: TRBV19; J: TRBJ2-3; size: -; CDR3: CASSIGLAGGTDTQYF
D: -; V: TRBV7-2; J: TRBJ2-1; size: -; CDR3: CASSLKVGGGNEQFF
D: TRBD2; V: TRBV2; J: TRBJ2-7; size: few; CDR3: CASRSGLAGKSGQYF
D: -; V: TRBV13; J: TRBJ1-1; size: -; CDR3: CASSSQGIWNTEAFF
D: -; V: TRBV24-1; J: TRBJ1-1; size: -; CDR3: CATSDFRRPTEAFF
D: TRBD1; V: TRBV19; J: TRBJ2-7; size: few; CDR3: CASSLPGQAFREQYF
D: TRBD2; V: TRBV6-2/TRBV6-3; J: TRBJ2-1; size: -; CDR3: CASSYSRYRLADYNEQFF
D: -; V: TRBV4-3; J: TRBJ1-6; size: -; CDR3: CASSQGTPYNSPLHF
D: TRBD1; V: TRBV29-1; J: TRBJ1-2; size: -; CDR3: CSVDAGQGHYGYTF
D: -; V: TRBV24-1; J: TRBJ2-1; size: -; CDR3: CATSDLGGLDPFF
D: TRBD1; V: TRBV6-2/TRBV6-3; J: TRBJ1-2; size: -; CDR3: CASSSRGTVPSGYTF
D: -; V: TRBV2; J: TRBJ1-1; size: -; CDR3: CASSDPGRGEAFF
D: TRBD1; V: TRBV19; J: TRBJ1-1; size: -; CDR3: CASSIRDRGRFF
D: TRBD1; V: TRBV6-6; J: TRBJ1-2; size: -; CDR3: CASSPPSVTGGGYGYTF
D: -; V: TRBV3-1/TRBV3-2; J: TRBJ1-1; size: -; CDR3: CASSQRDLNTEAFF
D: -; V: TRBV7-8; J: TRBJ1-5; size: -; CDR3: CASSSRQEQEPQHF
D: -; V: TRBV6-1; J: TRBJ1-5; size: few; CDR3: CASSDRGASHSNQPQHF
D: TRBD1; V: TRBV7-8; J: TRBJ1-5; size: -; CDR3: CASSPSFQGALSNQPQHF
D: TRBD1; V: TRBV5-1; J: TRBJ1-3; size: -; CDR3: CASRLDRGPGNTIYF
D: TRBD1; V: TRBV5-1; J: TRBJ1-5; size: many; CDR3: CASNLSDRGNQPQHF
D: -; V: TRBV15; J: TRBJ1-5; size: once; CDR3: CATSRSGESNQPQHF
D: -; V: TRBV3-1/TRBV3-2; J: TRBJ2-4; size: -; CDR3: CASSQDDIVHIQYF
D: TRBD1; V: TRBV15; J: TRBJ1-5; size: -; CDR3: CATSRAGTGNQPQHF
D: TRBD2; V: TRBV9; J: TRBJ2-5; size: -; CDR3: CASSVVGAGGQETQYF
D: -; V: TRBV28; J: TRBJ2-5; size: -; CDR3: CASSLAVGRGETQYF
D: -; V: TRBV6-5; J: TRBJ1-1; size: -; CDR3: CASSLWTASNTEAFF
D: -; V: TRBV12-3/TRBV12-4; J: TRBJ2-1; size: few; CDR3: CASSVGGNEQFF
D: TRBD2; V: TRBV6-6; J: TRBJ2-5; size: -; CDR3: CASSYNGGLGQETQYF
D: TRBD2; V: TRBV4-1; J: TRBJ2-4; size: -; CDR3: CASSRSGGDGNIQYF
D: TRBD2; V: TRBV3-1/TRBV3-2; J: TRBJ2-5; size: -; CDR3: CASSRLAGGSLQETQYF
D: TRBD2; V: TRBV9; J: TRBJ2-3; size: -; CDR3: CASSVRAGGLLSTDTQYF
D: TRBD1; V: TRBV30; J: TRBJ1-4; size: -; CDR3: CAWTRVGQGNEKLFF
D: -; V: TRBV7-2; J: TRBJ2-3; size: -; CDR3: CASSLVAGSDTQYF
D: TRBD1; V: TRBV6-5; J: TRBJ2-7; size: -; CDR3: CASCLTGANEQYF